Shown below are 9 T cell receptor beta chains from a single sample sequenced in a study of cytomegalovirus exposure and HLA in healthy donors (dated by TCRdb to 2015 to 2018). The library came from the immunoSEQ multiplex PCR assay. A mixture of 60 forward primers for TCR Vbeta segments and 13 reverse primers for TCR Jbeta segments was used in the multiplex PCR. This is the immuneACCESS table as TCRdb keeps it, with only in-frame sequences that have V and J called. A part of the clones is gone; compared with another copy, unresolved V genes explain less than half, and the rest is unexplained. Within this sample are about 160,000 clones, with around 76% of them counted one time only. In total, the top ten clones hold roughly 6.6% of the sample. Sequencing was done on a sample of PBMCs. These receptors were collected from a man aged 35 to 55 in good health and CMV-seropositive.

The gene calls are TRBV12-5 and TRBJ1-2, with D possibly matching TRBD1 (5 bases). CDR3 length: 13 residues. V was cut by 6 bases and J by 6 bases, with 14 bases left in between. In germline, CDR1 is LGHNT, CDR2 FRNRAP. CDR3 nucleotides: TGTGCTAGTGGCTCTGACAGAACAGATGGCTACACCTTC. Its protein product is CASGSDRTDGYTF. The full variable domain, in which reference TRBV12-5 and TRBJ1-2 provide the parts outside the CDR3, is DARVTQTPRHKVTEMGQEVTMRCQPILGHNTVFWYRQTMMQGLELLAYFRNRAPLDDSGMPKDRFSAEMPDATLATLKIQPSEPRDSAVYFCASGSDRTDGYTFGSGTRLTVV.

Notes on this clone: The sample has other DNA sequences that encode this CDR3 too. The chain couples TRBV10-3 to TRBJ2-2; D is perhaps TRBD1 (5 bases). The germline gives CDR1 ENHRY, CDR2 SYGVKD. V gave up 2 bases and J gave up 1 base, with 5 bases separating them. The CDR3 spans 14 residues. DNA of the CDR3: TGTGCCATCAGTGAGAGGGGGAACACCGGGGAGCTGTTTTTT. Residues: CAISERGNTGELFF.

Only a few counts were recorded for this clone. The CDR3 nucleotides are TGCGCCAGCAGCTCGAGCGGGGGGCAGGATACGCAGTATTTT. This translates into CASSSSGGQDTQYF. The chain is built from TRBV5-1 and TRBJ2-3; 9 nucleotides match TRBD2. With V trimmed by 3 bases and J by 6 bases, 5 bases remained unmatched. This CDR3 comprises 14 residues. The germline V gene encodes CDR1 SGHRS and CDR2 YFSETQ.

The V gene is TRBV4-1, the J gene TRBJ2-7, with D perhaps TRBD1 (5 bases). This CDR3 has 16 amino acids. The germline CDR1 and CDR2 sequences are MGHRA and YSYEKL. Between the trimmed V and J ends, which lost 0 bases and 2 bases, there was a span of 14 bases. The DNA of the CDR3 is TGCGCCAGCAGCCAAGAACTGACACCAGGGCCCTACGAGCAGTACTTC. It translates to CASSQELTPGPYEQYF.

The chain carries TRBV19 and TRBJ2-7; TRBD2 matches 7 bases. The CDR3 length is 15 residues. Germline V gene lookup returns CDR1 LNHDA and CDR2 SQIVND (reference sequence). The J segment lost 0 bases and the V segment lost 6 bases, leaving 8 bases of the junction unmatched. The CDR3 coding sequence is TGTGCCAGTAGCCTTAGCGGGTCGAGCTCCTACGAGCAGTACTTC. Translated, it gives CASSLSGSSSYEQYF.

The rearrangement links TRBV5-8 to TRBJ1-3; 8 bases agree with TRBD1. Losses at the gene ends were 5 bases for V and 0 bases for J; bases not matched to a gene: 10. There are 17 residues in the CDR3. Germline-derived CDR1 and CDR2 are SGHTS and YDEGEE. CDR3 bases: TGTGCCAGCAGTGACTCGGGGACAGGACACTCTGGAAACACCATATATTTT. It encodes CASSDSGTGHSGNTIYF.

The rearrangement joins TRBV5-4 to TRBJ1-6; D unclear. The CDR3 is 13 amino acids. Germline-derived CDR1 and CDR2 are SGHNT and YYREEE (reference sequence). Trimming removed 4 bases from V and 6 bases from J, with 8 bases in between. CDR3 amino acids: CASSPLPNSPLHF. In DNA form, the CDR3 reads TGTGCCAGCAGCCCCCTCCCTAATTCACCCCTCCACTTT.

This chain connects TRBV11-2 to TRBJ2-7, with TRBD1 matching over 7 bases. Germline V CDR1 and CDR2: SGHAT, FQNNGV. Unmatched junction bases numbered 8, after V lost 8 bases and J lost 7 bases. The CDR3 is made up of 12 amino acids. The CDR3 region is CASSGRGSEQYF. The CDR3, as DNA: TGTGCCAGCTCTGGCAGGGGGTCGGAGCAGTACTTC.

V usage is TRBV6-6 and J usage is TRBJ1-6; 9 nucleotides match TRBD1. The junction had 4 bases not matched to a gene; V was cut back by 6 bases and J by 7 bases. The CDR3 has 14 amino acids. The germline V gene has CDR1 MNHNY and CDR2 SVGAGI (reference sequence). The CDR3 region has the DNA TGTGCCAGCAGACAGGGGGCGAAGAATTCACCCCTCCACTTT. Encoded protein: CASRQGAKNSPLHF.